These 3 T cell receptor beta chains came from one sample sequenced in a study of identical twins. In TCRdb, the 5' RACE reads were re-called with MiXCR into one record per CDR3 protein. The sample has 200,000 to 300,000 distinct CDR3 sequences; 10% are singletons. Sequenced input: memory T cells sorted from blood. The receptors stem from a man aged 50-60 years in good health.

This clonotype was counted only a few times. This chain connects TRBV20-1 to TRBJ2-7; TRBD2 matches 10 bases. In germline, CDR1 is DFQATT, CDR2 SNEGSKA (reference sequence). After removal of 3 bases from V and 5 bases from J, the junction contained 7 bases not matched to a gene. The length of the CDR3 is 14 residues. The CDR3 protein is CSASGASGSHEQYF. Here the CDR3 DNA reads TGCAGTGCTAGCGGCGCTAGCGGGAGCCACGAGCAGTACTTC.

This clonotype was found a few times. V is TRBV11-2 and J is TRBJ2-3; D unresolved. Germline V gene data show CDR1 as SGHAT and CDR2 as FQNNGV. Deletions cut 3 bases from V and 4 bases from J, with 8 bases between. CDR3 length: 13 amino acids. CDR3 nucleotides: TGTGCCAGCAGCTTTCTGGTGGCAGATACGCAGTATTTT. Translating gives CASSFLVADTQYF.

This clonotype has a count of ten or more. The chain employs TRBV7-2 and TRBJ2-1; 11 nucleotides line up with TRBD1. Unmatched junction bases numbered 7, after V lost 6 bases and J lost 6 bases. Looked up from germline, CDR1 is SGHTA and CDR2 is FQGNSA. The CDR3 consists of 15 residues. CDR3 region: CASRSTGTGGNEQFF. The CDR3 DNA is TGTGCCAGCAGATCGACCGGGACAGGGGGCAATGAGCAGTTCTTC.